This record covers a single T cell receptor beta chain. The target of this receptor is not known. The input lacks base qualities; no much larger clone sits a single base away. This sample is part of a study of T cell responses to AZD1222 COVID-19 vaccine (dated by TCRdb to the early 2020s). Study-wide context: AZD1222 recipients whose second dose came at about 4 weeks and those whose second dose came at about 12 weeks were combined into one group, since spike-specific TCR depth and breadth did not differ between the two schedules. A total of 233 trial participants underwent TCR sequencing, of whom approximately 200 had received two doses of AZD1222 and approximately 26 had received two doses of the MenACWY control vaccine. Enrollment into the trials was organized by age into subgroups of 18-55, 56-69 and 70-plus years, and those subgroups contained about 150, 27 and 61 TCR-sequenced participants, respectively. The paper as a whole reports these results and caveats: Because no day 14 peak-response samples were available, repertoires were characterized only after the peak T cell response. In the small 56-69-year group, the increase in depth fell short of significance, most likely because of low power. Reportedly, almost half of the unique spike-specific TCRs recognized epitopes lying outside the regions that are mutated in the B.1.351 and B.1.1.7 variants. A significant rise in spike-specific TCR breadth and depth was observed after two AZD1222 doses relative to day 0 and relative to MenACWY recipients. Most participants were white British and females outnumbered males, and the authors suggested that clonal diversity may have been underestimated. CD4 TCRs associated with the vaccine covered the entire spike protein, and the dominant responses were in regions 160-218 and 743-854. Conclusions about previously exposed vaccinees are limited because only 5 or 6 AZD1222 recipients were SARS-CoV-2 seropositive at baseline.

The CDR3 regions of human TCRbeta chains were subjected to immunosequencing. The paper's processing steps were these. TCRs in the repertoires were compared against a reference library of SARS-CoV-2-specific TCRs that had been generated with the MIRA antigen-specificity platform. Breadth meant the fraction of unique TCRs that were SARS-CoV-2-associated, whereas depth meant the fraction of total T cells that were SARS-CoV-2-associated. Using the MIRA data, each spike-specific TCR was assigned both to the spike region to which the TCR was reactive and to a CD4 or CD8 class. Log10-transformed breadth and depth values were compared by one-way ANOVA with Sidak's multiple comparisons tests. This immuneACCESS table, as held by TCRdb, lists in-frame sequences with V and J called but not all clones. Of the missing ones, under half trace to an unresolved V gene in checked studies; the others have no known cause. D and trimming were read from the DNA, whereas the V and J calls and clone size are those reported in that table. The sample has 100,000 to 150,000 clones on record, roughly nine tenths of them singletons. More than 6% of the sample is in the top ten clones.

The time point label on this specimen signifies: baseline before first vaccination. Vaccinee samples were obtained from the UK trials COV001 and COV002, which included a single-blind randomized controlled phase 2/3 trial of AZD1222 (ChAdOx1 nCoV-19) in healthy adults. Trial participant PBMC samples were collected at day 0 and day 28 after the second dose for TCRbeta chain sequencing. CDR1 and CDR2 (LNHNV, YYDKDF) derive from the germline V gene (reference sequence). Relative to germline, V is missing 5 bases and J is missing 3 bases, with 7 bases of the junction outside any gene match. From the cysteine up to the phenylalanine, the CDR3 has a length of 15 residues. Here the CDR3 DNA is all that survives: 45 bases in frame from base 1.

The source material was peripheral blood, sampled on day 0 of AZD1222 vaccination. The origin of this receptor is an adult in good health. The chain couples TRBV15 to TRBJ2-3, with TRBD2 matching 8 junction bases. The CDR3 in this case is CATSLDGTRTDTQYF. The base sequence is TGTGCCACCAGCCTAGACGGGACTAGGACAGATACGCAGTATTTT. Supplemented by the reference TRBV15 and TRBJ2-3 proteins around the CDR3, the complete variable domain is DAMVIQNPRYQVTQFGKPVTLSCSQTLNHNVMYWYQQKSSQAPKLLFHYYDKDFNNEADTPDNFQSRRPNTSFCFLDIRSPGLGDTAMYLCATSLDGTRTDTQYFGPGTRLTVL.